This T cell receptor (beta chain) was documented in a study of T cell responses to AZD1222 COVID-19 vaccine. Overall study findings and caveats: Reportedly, nearly half the spike-specific TCRs target unmutated variant regions. Repertoire sampling occurred only after the peak T cell response. Mapped onto spike, vaccine-associated CD4 TCRs spanned it and were dominant at 160-218 and 743-854.

Concerning this clone itself: Its antigen is as yet unknown.

Produced via immunoSEQ multiplex PCR; TCRdb's table is partial and in-frame only. This table holds 140,000 to 150,000 clones, approximately 90% found once. The source is an adult in good health. Material: peripheral blood, obtained on day 0 of MenACWY control vaccination.

CDR3 in amino acids: CASSRGGQPRETQYF. CDR3 nucleotides: TGTGCCAGTAGTAGGGGGGGGCAGCCCAGAGAGACCCAGTACTTC. This sequence joins TRBV19 and TRBJ2-5; possibly TRBD2 for D (7 bases). This CDR3 has 15 amino acids. CDR1 and CDR2 (germline): LNHDA, SQIVND (reference sequence). V dropped 4 bases and J dropped 4 bases, with 16 bases sitting between them.